This passage covers 10 T cell receptor beta chains from one sample sequenced in a study of response to subunit inactivated influenza vaccine. One entry per CDR3 protein results from TCRdb running MiXCR on the RT-PCR reads. The table has some 540,000 distinct CDR3 sequences, approximately 24% seen once. These same records also appear under a second study, on T cells expressing NK-cell markers. That work adds: TCR beta cDNA was generated via 5'RACE template switching incorporating UMIs.

This specimen was CD4+ T cells sorted from PBMCs, taken 11 to 12 days after vaccination. The receptors were gathered from a man over 45 who received an inactivated influenza vaccine.

A few counts support this clonotype. The genes are TRBV29-1 and TRBJ2-2; 9 bases fit TRBD2. The germline V gene has CDR1 SQVTM and CDR2 ANQGSEA. The CDR3 spans 13 residues. Germline trimming cut 6 bases from V and 6 bases from J; bases unmatched to any gene: 5. CDR3 sequence reads: CSVRGLASGELFF. The CDR3 nucleotides are TGCAGCGTCCGGGGACTAGCCTCCGGGGAGCTGTTTTTT.

The chain joins TRBV20-1 to TRBJ1-2; D possibly corresponds to TRBD1 (5 bases). Germline assignment: CDR1 DFQATT and CDR2 SNEGSKA (reference sequence). The V end lost 1 base, the J end lost 7 bases, and 10 bases lay between the germline ends. The CDR3 loop spans 12 amino acids. CDR3 protein: CSARGGLGGYTF. CDR3 nucleotides: TGCAGTGCTAGAGGGGGCTTGGGTGGCTACACCTTC.

The chain is built from TRBV27 and TRBJ2-1; 10 nucleotides align to TRBD1. The CDR3 has 19 amino acids. Per germline, CDR1 MNHEY and CDR2 SMNVEV (reference sequence). J was trimmed by 4 bases and V by 6 bases; bases with no gene match: 18. This CDR3 is CASSPGQGFPTSLYNEQFF. The CDR3 DNA sequence: TGTGCCAGCAGCCCGGGACAGGGGTTCCCAACTTCCCTTTACAATGAGCAGTTCTTC.

This clonotype was detected a few times. The rearrangement joins TRBV6-2 or TRBV6-3 to TRBJ2-6, with 8 bases matching TRBD1. This CDR3 comprises 17 residues. The ends lost 6 bases at V and 2 bases at J; junction bases unmatched: 9. CDR1 and CDR2 (germline): MNHEY, SVGEGT. The CDR3 protein is CASSPGQGGAGANVLTF. The CDR3 DNA follows: TGTGCCAGCAGCCCCGGACAGGGTGGGGCTGGGGCCAACGTCCTGACTTTC.

The J gene is TRBJ1-1, the V gene TRBV10-3; D is unclear. Germline assignment: CDR1 ENHRY and CDR2 SYGVKD. The V end lost 0 bases, the J end lost 1 base, and 9 bases lay between the germline ends. The CDR3 length is 15 residues. The CDR3 coding sequence is TGTGCCATCAGTGAGTCGGCCCCGGAGAACACTGAAGCTTTCTTT. Translating gives CAISESAPENTEAFF.

This clonotype was picked up a small number of times. The chain combines TRBV2 with TRBJ2-1; D is undetermined. This CDR3 has 10 amino acids. V was cut by 6 bases and J by 5 bases, with 2 bases left in between. The V gene's germline CDR1 is SNHLY and CDR2 FYNNEI. The DNA of the CDR3 is TGTGCCAGCAGGGACAATGAGCAGTTCTTC. Translation gives CASRDNEQFF. The full variable domain, rest sourced from reference TRBV2 and TRBJ2-1, is EPEVTQTPSHQVTQMGQEVILRCVPISNHLYFYWYRQILGQKVEFLVSFYNNEISEKSEIFDDQFSVERPDGSNFTLKIRSTKLEDSAMYFCASRDNEQFFGPGTRLTVL.

This clonotype was picked up a small number of times. The chain recombines TRBV24-1 with TRBJ2-3, with D perhaps TRBD1 (6 bases). Trimming took 3 bases from V and 2 from J, leaving 17 bases between them. This CDR3 spans 17 amino acids. CDR1 and CDR2 from the germline V gene are KGHDR and SFDVKD. The CDR3 spells CATSDAPGQSLTDTQYF. CDR3 DNA sequence: TGTGCCACCAGTGATGCACCGGGACAATCACTCACAGATACGCAGTATTTT.

This chain links TRBV19 with TRBJ2-2; D remains ambiguous. Germline V gene sequence: CDR1 LNHDA, CDR2 SQIVND (reference sequence). The CDR3 consists of 16 residues. The V and J ends lost 7 bases and 3 bases respectively, with 18 bases between them. The CDR3 DNA sequence: TGTGCCAGTAAGTCCAGGTGGTCCGATGACACCGGGGAGCTGTTTTTT. Residues: CASKSRWSDDTGELFF.

V and J are TRBV5-1 and TRBJ2-5; D unclear. Germline V gene lookup returns CDR1 SGHRS and CDR2 YFSETQ. V was trimmed by 5 bases and J by 0 bases, leaving 11 bases between them. This CDR3 comprises 14 residues. This chain's CDR3 is CASSVGAYQETQYF. The CDR3 bases are TGCGCCAGCAGTGTAGGAGCCTACCAAGAGACCCAGTACTTC. The variable domain in full, with the rest retrieved from reference TRBV5-1 and TRBJ2-5, is KAGVTQTPRYLIKTRGQQVTLSCSPISGHRSVSWYQQTPGQGLQFLFEYFSETQRNKGNFPGRFSGRQFSNSRSEMNVSTLELGDSALYLCASSVGAYQETQYFGPGTRLLVL.

This clonotype appeared a few times. This chain connects TRBV12-3 or TRBV12-4 to TRBJ2-7; 7 positions agree with TRBD1. This CDR3 is built from 15 residues. Trimming cost V 6 bases and J 0 bases; bases outside gene matches: 8. CDR3 coding DNA: TGTGCCAGCAGCCCCGGGACAGCACACTCCTACGAGCAGTACTTC. It translates to CASSPGTAHSYEQYF.